The clone carrying this T cell receptor beta chain appeared many times. Germline V gives CDR1 MNHEY, CDR2 SVGAGI. This CDR3 is built from 15 residues. V was pared by 2 bases and J by 2 bases, with 13 bases between. TCRdb reprocessed the RT-PCR reads with MiXCR, giving one entry per CDR3 protein. The sample shows about 700,000 distinct CDR3 sequences, 12% to 15% of them seen only once. This TCR was recovered from a female donor in good health, serving as a healthy control. The chain recombines TRBV6-5 with TRBJ2-7, with D hard to call. Sequences were obtained from memory CD4+ T cells from blood. CDR3 sequence (DNA): TGTGCCAGCAGTTACGCGGCTAGTGAGGCCTACGAGCAGTACTTC. It encodes CASSYAASEAYEQYF.